Listed below are T cell receptor beta chains from one sample, sequenced in a study of T-cell reconstitution after alpha-beta-depleted transplantation in children. TCRdb recomputed calls from the PCR reads with MiXCR, one row per CDR3 protein. The sample has hundreds of thousands of distinct CDR3 sequences, approximately 16% seen once. This specimen consisted of PBMCs from the stem cell graft donor, obtained from the stem cell graft. The receptors here all came from a human donor who donated a stem cell graft to a child with acute myeloid leukemia. Both conserved end residues are part of each CDR3. Fields, in order: CDR3 length, D gene, J gene, V gene, clone size, CDR3 protein, CDR3 DNA. The D gene is left open where the match is weak. Only some rows state a clone size, as once, few, many or a class for expanded clones.

>14|NA|TRBJ1-6|TRBV10-3|NA
CAIRDPLGGSPLHF
TGTGCCATCAGGGATCCCCTCGGAGGTTCACCCCTCCACTTT
>19|TRBD1|TRBJ1-1|TRBV7-6|few
CASSPFPGQGIAKDTEAFF
TGTGCCAGCAGCCCGTTCCCGGGACAGGGGATCGCGAAGGACACTGAAGCTTTCTTT
>15|TRBD1|TRBJ2-3|TRBV12-3/TRBV12-4|NA
CASSSDRGRKDTQYF
TGTGCCAGCAGTTCGGACAGGGGGCGCAAAGATACGCAGTATTTT
>12|NA|TRBJ2-3|TRBV12-3/TRBV12-4|NA
CASSLAEQGKYF
TGTGCCAGCAGTTTAGCGGAACAAGGGAAGTATTTT
>16|NA|TRBJ2-1|TRBV5-1|NA
CASSDSLGVSYNEQFF
TGCGCCAGCAGCGACAGCCTAGGCGTATCTTACAATGAGCAGTTCTTC
>16|NA|TRBJ2-6|TRBV5-1|NA
CASSLSGKTGANVLTF
TGCGCCAGCAGCTTATCAGGGAAGACTGGGGCCAACGTCCTGACTTTC
>13|TRBD1|TRBJ2-1|TRBV20-1|many
CSATRDRVGEQFF
TGCAGTGCTACTCGGGACAGGGTGGGCGAGCAGTTCTTC
>15|TRBD1|TRBJ2-3|TRBV7-2|NA
CASSPRTGITDTQYF
TGTGCCAGCAGCCCAAGGACAGGGATCACAGATACGCAGTATTTT
>14|NA|TRBJ1-2|TRBV4-3|NA
CASSQESGAYGYTF
TGCGCCAGCAGCCAAGAATCGGGGGCCTATGGCTACACCTTC
>15|NA|TRBJ2-7|TRBV12-3/TRBV12-4|few
CASRVGGATSYEQYF
TGTGCCAGCAGGGTAGGCGGCGCGACTAGCTACGAGCAGTACTTC
>12|NA|TRBJ1-2|TRBV20-1|NA
CSLNEGPSGYTF
TGCAGTCTAAATGAGGGGCCGAGCGGCTACACCTTC
>16|TRBD1|TRBJ1-2|TRBV20-1|many
CSARPGTGPNLRGYTF
TGCAGTGCTAGACCCGGGACAGGGCCCAACTTGCGGGGCTACACCTTC
>11|NA|TRBJ2-1|TRBV5-1|few
CASISYNEQFF
TGCGCCAGCATCTCCTACAATGAGCAGTTCTTC
>13|NA|TRBJ1-1|TRBV2|NA
CASRRRSNTEAFF
TGTGCCAGCCGGAGGAGGTCGAACACTGAAGCTTTCTTT
>12|NA|TRBJ2-7|TRBV11-3|NA
CASLGSDYEQYF
TGTGCCAGCCTGGGATCTGATTACGAGCAGTACTTC
>15|TRBD1|TRBJ1-2|TRBV12-3/TRBV12-4|NA
CASSLSNRGLDGYTF
TGTGCCAGCAGTTTATCGAACAGGGGGCTGGATGGCTACACCTTC
>15|NA|TRBJ1-5|TRBV3-1|NA
CASSQDHRDNQPQHF
TGTGCCAGCAGCCAAGATCACAGGGACAATCAGCCCCAGCATTTT
>15|TRBD1|TRBJ1-6|TRBV7-2|NA
CASSRSGTGNSPLHF
TGTGCCAGCAGCAGATCCGGGACAGGGAATTCACCCCTCCACTTT
>14|TRBD2|TRBJ2-6|TRBV5-1|few
CASKRGSGANVLTF
TGCGCCAGCAAGCGGGGAAGTGGGGCCAACGTCCTGACTTTC
>14|TRBD1|TRBJ2-1|TRBV29-1|many
CSVGGRGNYNEQFF
TGCAGCGTTGGGGGCAGGGGGAACTACAATGAGCAGTTCTTC